These T cell receptor beta chains were read from a single sample in a study of beta chain features in type 1 diabetes. Produced via immunoSEQ multiplex PCR; TCRdb's table is partial and in-frame only. The sample carries 250,000 to 350,000 clones, around 15% recorded once. What was sequenced was naive CD4+ T cells from blood. The receptors come from a man aged 30-40 years with type 1 diabetes. Both conserved end residues are part of each CDR3. The D gene is left open where the match is weak. Size tells how often a clone was seen (once, few, many) or the class of an expanded clone, and some rows leave it out.

J gene	CDR3 length	V gene	D gene	clone size	CDR3 DNA	CDR3 protein
TRBJ1-1	16	TRBV19	TRBD1	few	TGTGCCACCGCTTGGGGACAGACCCGTCGGCGGCGTGAAGCTTTCTTT	CATAWGQTRRRREAFF
TRBJ2-1	16	TRBV5-1	TRBD2	-	TGCGCCAGCAGCTTGGCCCTAGCGGGAGCGTCTAATGAGCAGTTCTTC	CASSLALAGASNEQFF
TRBJ1-1	13	TRBV28	-	-	TGTGCCAGCATACTAACGGCCCCGGGGAAAGCTTTCTTT	CASILTAPGKAFF
TRBJ2-5	14	TRBV2	TRBD1	-	TGTGCCAGCAGCGCTGACAGGGACCAAGAGACCCAGTACTTC	CASSADRDQETQYF
TRBJ2-5	12	TRBV7-9	TRBD2	few	TGTGCCAGCAGCGCGGGGGGCGCGACCCAGTACTTC	CASSAGGATQYF
TRBJ2-6	19	TRBV4-2	-	few	TGTGCCAGCAGCCCTAGATCGGGGGACAGCGTATCTGGGGCCAACGTCCTGACTTTC	CASSPRSGDSVSGANVLTF
TRBJ2-7	15	TRBV18	TRBD1	-	TGTGCCAGCTCACGTGGGACAGGTGGGGCCTACGAGCAGTACTTC	CASSRGTGGAYEQYF
TRBJ2-2	16	TRBV7-3	TRBD1	few	TGTGCCAGCAGCCAAGGTGCGGGACAGGGCACCGGGGAGCTGTTTTTT	CASSQGAGQGTGELFF
TRBJ2-5	15	TRBV5-1	TRBD1	-	TGCGCCAGCAGCAAAGGGACAGCACCCCAAGAGACCCAGTACTTC	CASSKGTAPQETQYF
TRBJ2-7	16	TRBV9	TRBD2	few	TGTGCCAGCAGCCCGTCGGGCGGGAGAGTCGCCTACGAGCAGTACTTC	CASSPSGGRVAYEQYF
TRBJ2-2	14	TRBV7-8	-	-	TGTGCCAGCAGCTTAGTATCTTACACCGGGGAGCTGTTTTTT	CASSLVSYTGELFF
TRBJ2-2	14	TRBV28	-	few	TGTGCCAGCAGTTTCGTCCTAGCCTTGGGGGAGCTGTTTTTT	CASSFVLALGELFF
TRBJ1-1	15	TRBV5-1	TRBD1	few	TGCGCCAGCAGCTTGGGAGAGGGGGCTGGCACTGAAGCTTTCTTT	CASSLGEGAGTEAFF
TRBJ2-5	14	TRBV18	-	few	TGTGCCAGCTCACCACCGGCCAGCCAAGAGACCCAGTACTTC	CASSPPASQETQYF
TRBJ2-3	12	TRBV4-2	TRBD2	few	TGTGCCAGCAGCCAAGTAGCGGGGGAGCAGTATTTT	CASSQVAGEQYF
TRBJ1-1	13	TRBV7-6	-	few	TGTGCCAGCAGCTCCGACAGTAACACTGAAGCTTTCTTT	CASSSDSNTEAFF